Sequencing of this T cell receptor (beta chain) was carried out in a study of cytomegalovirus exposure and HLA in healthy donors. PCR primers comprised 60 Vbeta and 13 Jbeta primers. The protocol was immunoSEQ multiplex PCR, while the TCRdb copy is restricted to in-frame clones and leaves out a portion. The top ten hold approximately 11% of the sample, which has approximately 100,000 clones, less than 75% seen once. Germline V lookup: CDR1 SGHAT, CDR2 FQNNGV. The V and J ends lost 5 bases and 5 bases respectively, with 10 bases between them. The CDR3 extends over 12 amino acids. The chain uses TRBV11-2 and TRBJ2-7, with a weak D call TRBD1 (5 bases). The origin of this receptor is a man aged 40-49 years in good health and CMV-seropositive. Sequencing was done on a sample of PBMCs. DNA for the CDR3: TGTGCCAGCAGCGCCCAGGGCCACGAGCAGTACTTC. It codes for CASSAQGHEQYF.